The next 29 T cell receptor beta chains were all read from a single sample in a study of T cell repertoires in cytomegalovirus infection. Their antigens are not known. TCRdb itself ran the reads through MiXCR, one entry per CDR3 protein. The sample consists of around 200,000 distinct CDR3 sequences, 35% to 40% of them appearing once. The sample in question was CD8+ T cells from cultured PBMCs, obtained from culture after CMV antigen stimulation. The origin of the receptors is a human donor in good health (CMV status not recorded). Some clones in this sample may be carry-over from other donors' samples.

In its sample, this clonotype was seen a few times. The rearrangement uses TRBV10-3 and TRBJ1-5; 8 bases map to TRBD1. CDR1 and CDR2 (germline): ENHRY, SYGVKD. This CDR3 has 14 residues. V was clipped by 4 bases and J by 5 bases; unmatched bases: 4. CDR3 nucleotide sequence: TGTGCCATCAGTGGGACAGGGACGGATCAGCCCCAGCATTTT. Protein product: CAISGTGTDQPQHF.

J is TRBJ2-7 and V is TRBV27; D tentatively reads TRBD1 or TRBD2 (5 bases each). There are 14 residues in the CDR3. Trimming removed 5 bases at V and 6 bases at J, with 17 bases between. The germline gives CDR1 MNHEY, CDR2 SMNVEV (reference sequence). The CDR3 region has the DNA TGTGCCAGCAGTGAGTTCTCGGGACCTTCCGAGCAGTACTTC. This gives the protein CASSEFSGPSEQYF.

The chain employs TRBV12-3 or TRBV12-4 and TRBJ2-7; 8 bases fit TRBD2. CDR3 length: 14 amino acids. Losses at the gene ends were 5 bases for V and 3 bases for J; bases not matched to a gene: 6. The CDR3 spells CASSPRGDLYEQYF. As DNA, the CDR3 is TGTGCCAGCAGTCCGCGGGGGGACCTCTACGAGCAGTACTTC.

The CDR3 nucleotides are TGTGCCAGCAGTTACGTCAGGGACCCCCTCTATAATTCACCCCTCCACTTT. It yields the protein CASSYVRDPLYNSPLHF. The chain joins TRBV6-5 to TRBJ1-6, with a weak D call TRBD1 (5 bases). The CDR3 has 17 amino acids. Trimming took 2 bases from V and 3 from J, leaving 14 bases between them. The germline V gene has CDR1 MNHEY and CDR2 SVGAGI.

The rearrangement links TRBV12-3 or TRBV12-4 to TRBJ1-2; D is perhaps TRBD1 (6 bases). The CDR3 consists of 16 residues. V dropped 3 bases and J dropped 1 base, with 15 bases sitting between them. CDR3 nucleotides: TGTGCCAGCAGTTTCGAAGGACAGCCCTTTAACTATGGCTACACCTTC. This codes for CASSFEGQPFNYGYTF.

This clonotype was found a few times. The gene calls are TRBV11-2 and TRBJ1-1; 9 nucleotides match TRBD1. V was clipped by 5 bases and J by 8 bases; unmatched bases: 6. The length of the CDR3 is 13 residues. Germline-derived CDR1 and CDR2 are SGHAT and FQNNGV. Here the CDR3 reads CASSRDRVSEAFF. The CDR3 DNA follows: TGTGCCAGCAGCCGGGACAGGGTTTCGGAAGCTTTCTTT. The full variable domain, its missing parts supplied by reference TRBV11-2 and TRBJ1-1, is EAGVAQSPRYKIIEKRQSVAFWCNPISGHATLYWYQQILGQGPKLLIQFQNNGVVDDSQLPKDRFSAERLKGVDSTLKIQPAKLEDSAVYLCASSRDRVSEAFFGQGTRLTVV.

This clonotype was observed a few times. The gene calls are TRBV5-6 and TRBJ2-7; 10 bases align to TRBD1. The CDR3 loop spans 15 amino acids. Per germline, CDR1 SGHDT and CDR2 YYEEEE. Losses at the gene ends were 1 base for V and 2 bases for J; bases not matched to a gene: 3. The CDR3, as DNA: TGTGCCAGCAGCTTGACCGGGACAGGGGCCTACGAGCAGTACTTC. The encoded protein is CASSLTGTGAYEQYF.

This clonotype was detected only once. The chain couples TRBV12-3 or TRBV12-4 to TRBJ1-6; 7 nucleotides line up with TRBD1. The CDR3 contains 17 residues. V was pared by 2 bases and J by 18 bases, with 22 bases of the junction left unmatched. The CDR3 is CASSLSFVTGKDPGTHF. CDR3 DNA sequence: TGTGCCAGCAGTTTATCCTTTGTGACAGGGAAGGATCCGGGCACCCACTTT.

This chain joins TRBV4-2 and TRBJ2-3; D might be TRBD1 or TRBD2, each matching 5 bases. This CDR3 has 17 residues. The germline V gene encodes CDR1 LGHNA and CDR2 YNFKEQ. V shed 0 bases and J shed 0 bases, with 13 bases lying between them. The CDR3 DNA sequence: TGTGCCAGCAGCCAAGAGGGGACGGGTGCTAGCACAGATACGCAGTATTTT. The encoded protein is CASSQEGTGASTDTQYF.

This clonotype was observed many times. This chain links TRBV5-1 with TRBJ1-1; perhaps TRBD1 as D (5 bases). The V and J ends lost 4 bases and 1 base respectively, with 8 bases between them. Germline V gives CDR1 SGHRS, CDR2 YFSETQ. CDR3 length: 13 residues. CDR3 DNA: TGCGCCAGCAGCCAGACAGAGAACACTGAAGCTTTCTTT. It encodes CASSQTENTEAFF.

The chain joins TRBV10-3 to TRBJ2-7; no clear D. The CDR3 consists of 14 residues. Trimming stripped 2 bases from V and 3 bases from J, with 11 bases between. CDR1 is ENHRY and CDR2 is SYGVKD in the germline V gene. The CDR3 loop is CAISEGDKLYEQYF. The CDR3 DNA reads TGTGCCATCAGTGAGGGTGACAAGCTCTACGAGCAGTACTTC.

The chain recombines TRBV7-6 with TRBJ2-1, with 7 bases aligning to TRBD2. V shed 3 bases and J 4 bases; nucleotides not matched to a gene: 6. The CDR3 is made up of 15 amino acids. Germline CDR1 reads SGHVS; CDR2 reads FNYEAQ. The CDR3 sequence is CASSFGGGRYNEQFF. The DNA of the CDR3 is TGTGCCAGCAGCTTTGGGGGGGGTCGTTACAATGAGCAGTTCTTC.

This chain joins TRBV7-8 and TRBJ1-1; 7 nucleotides line up with TRBD1. This CDR3 contains 15 residues. V lost 5 bases and J lost 1; bases outside the gene matches: 7. Germline V gene lookup returns CDR1 SGHVS and CDR2 FQNEAQ. CDR3 nucleotides: TGTGCCAGCAGCCAAGGGACAGTGGCGAACACTGAAGCTTTCTTT. It is translated as CASSQGTVANTEAFF. The full variable domain, completed using reference TRBV7-8 and TRBJ1-1, is GAGVSQSPRYKVAKRGQDVALRCDPISGHVSLFWYQQALGQGPEFLTYFQNEAQLDKSGLPSDRFFAERPEGSVSTLKIQRTQQEDSAVYLCASSQGTVANTEAFFGQGTRLTVV.

This chain uses TRBV20-1 with TRBJ2-7; unclear D gene. V lost 3 bases to trimming and J lost 2 bases, with 17 bases between them. This CDR3 has 15 amino acids. Germline V gene sequence: CDR1 DFQATT, CDR2 SNEGSKA (reference sequence). This CDR3 is CSASVLAKSTYEQYF. Written as DNA, the CDR3 is TGCAGTGCTAGTGTTCTCGCGAAGTCTACCTACGAGCAGTACTTC.

The chain employs TRBV13 and TRBJ1-6; D is unclear. Trimming left V 0 bases short and J 0 bases short, with 12 bases between. Germline V gives CDR1 PRHDT, CDR2 FYEKMQ (reference sequence). CDR3 length: 18 residues. The CDR3 DNA reads TGTGCCAGCAGCTTAGGAGTATTCCGGAGCTCCTATAATTCACCCCTCCACTTT. It yields the protein CASSLGVFRSSYNSPLHF.

The gene calls are TRBV15 and TRBJ2-1; 9 nucleotides line up with TRBD2. V dropped 0 bases and J dropped 4; count of bases not matched to a gene: 4. This CDR3 contains 16 residues. Per the germline V gene, CDR1 is LNHNV and CDR2 is YYDKDF (reference sequence). CDR3 in amino acids: CATSRDLAGVYNEQFF. The CDR3, as DNA: TGTGCCACCAGCAGAGACTTAGCGGGAGTTTACAATGAGCAGTTCTTC.

This clonotype was observed a few times. CDR3 DNA sequence: TGTGCCAGCAGTTACAAAACCAACCGGGCCTCAAATGAAAAACTGTTTTTT. Translated, it gives CASSYKTNRASNEKLFF. The V call is TRBV6-1, the J call TRBJ1-4; D is ambiguous. Germline CDR1 is MNHNS and CDR2 is SASEGT. This CDR3 is 17 amino acids long. The germline V and J ends were trimmed by 5 bases and 5 bases, with 21 bases remaining between them.

This chain links TRBV7-3 with TRBJ1-5, with D uncertain. The CDR3 contains 13 residues. Trimming pared 5 bases from V and 2 bases from J, leaving 7 bases between. Looked up from germline, CDR1 is SGHTA and CDR2 is FQGTGA. CDR3 DNA: TGTGCCAGCAGCCCAATCCGCAATCAGCCCCAGCATTTT. It yields the protein CASSPIRNQPQHF.

The chain has TRBV12-3 or TRBV12-4 and TRBJ2-5; a weak D match, TRBD1 (6 bases). The CDR3 runs 13 residues. With 5 bases removed from V and 2 bases from J, the gap between germline ends came to 9 bases. The DNA for the CDR3 is TGTGCCAGCAGTGACGGACAGCAAGAGACCCAGTACTTC. This encodes CASSDGQQETQYF.

This clonotype turned up a few times. The V and J genes are TRBV7-8 and TRBJ1-1; 8 positions agree with TRBD1. Losses at the gene ends were 1 base for V and 4 bases for J; bases not matched to a gene: 5. The CDR3 covers 15 residues. Germline CDR1 is SGHVS and CDR2 is FQNEAQ. CDR3 loop: CASSLVGQGGTEAFF. As DNA, the CDR3 is TGTGCCAGCAGCTTAGTTGGACAGGGAGGCACTGAAGCTTTCTTT.

This chain uses TRBV20-1 with TRBJ2-1, with 8 bases identical to TRBD2. The CDR3 has 13 residues. J gave up 6 bases and V 3 bases, and 4 bases lay outside the gene matches. Per the germline V gene, CDR1 is DFQATT and CDR2 is SNEGSKA (reference sequence). CDR3 sequence reads: CSARVGTSNEQFF. In DNA, the CDR3 is TGCAGTGCTAGGGTCGGGACTAGCAATGAGCAGTTCTTC.

This clonotype was counted only a few times. This chain connects TRBV7-3 to TRBJ2-3; TRBD2 is a possible D gene (5 bases). The CDR3 extends over 16 amino acids. Germline assignment: CDR1 SGHTA and CDR2 FQGTGA. Trimming pared 0 bases from V and 2 bases from J, leaving 12 bases between. DNA of the CDR3: TGTGCCAGCAGCTTAACGGGTACGGACTTCACAGATACGCAGTATTTT. It yields the protein CASSLTGTDFTDTQYF.

The CDR3 is CASSLEPGTEQYF. CDR3 bases: TGTGCCAGCAGCTTAGAACCAGGGACCGAGCAGTACTTC. The rearrangement uses TRBV7-3 and TRBJ2-7, with D perhaps assigned TRBD1 or TRBD2 (5 bases each). The germline V gene encodes CDR1 SGHTA and CDR2 FQGTGA. The CDR3 has 13 amino acids. Trimming left V 2 bases short and J 6 bases short, with 11 bases between.

Comments on this clonotype: Since no conserved phenylalanine or tryptophan closes the CDR3, a read error is the likely cause. The V gene is TRBV7-3, the J gene TRBJ1-3; D remains ambiguous. V lost 2 bases, J lost 0 bases, and 5 bases lay in between. Germline V gives CDR1 SGHTA, CDR2 FQGTGA. This CDR3 has 14 residues. The CDR3 is CASSLVSSGNTIYY. CDR3 DNA sequence: TGTGCCAGCAGCTTAGTAAGCTCTGGAAACACCATATATTAT.

The V and J genes are TRBV24-1 and TRBJ2-4; possibly TRBD1 for D (5 bases). The CDR3 covers 16 residues. Germline V lookup: CDR1 KGHDR, CDR2 SFDVKD. V was pared by 1 base and J by 3 bases, with 12 bases between. The CDR3 loop is CATSDFSGWGKNIQYF. The CDR3 nucleotides read TGTGCCACCAGTGATTTCTCAGGGTGGGGCAAAAACATTCAGTACTTC.

The chain joins TRBV7-6 to TRBJ1-5, with 8 nucleotides matching TRBD1. CDR1 is SGHVS, CDR2 FNYEAQ, per germline. The CDR3 is 13 residues long. With 6 bases clipped from V and 3 bases from J, the junction kept 1 base outside the gene matches. CDR3 protein: CASRQGDNQPQHF. DNA for the CDR3: TGTGCCAGCAGACAGGGGGACAATCAGCCCCAGCATTTT.

This clonotype was observed at least ten times. The rearrangement links TRBV6-1 to TRBJ2-7; TRBD2 agrees at 11 bases. The V gene's germline CDR1 is MNHNS and CDR2 SASEGT. J gave up 5 bases and V 7 bases, and 7 bases lay outside the gene matches. The length of the CDR3 is 14 residues. The CDR3 DNA follows: TGTGCCAGCAAACTAGCGGGAGATATGGACGAGCAGTACTTC. It is translated as CASKLAGDMDEQYF.

The gene calls are TRBV24-1 and TRBJ2-1; a weak D match, TRBD1 (5 bases). Germline V gene lookup returns CDR1 KGHDR and CDR2 SFDVKD. The CDR3 totals 17 residues. Trimming stripped 0 bases from V and 6 bases from J, with 17 bases between. The CDR3 DNA follows: TGTGCCACCAGTGATTTGCCCCCCCAGGGCGGCGGCAATGAGCAGTTCTTC. Translation: CATSDLPPQGGGNEQFF.

The chain links TRBV7-2 to TRBJ2-7; 8 nucleotides match TRBD1. Germline loops: CDR1 SGHTA, CDR2 FQGNSA. The J segment lost 0 bases and the V segment lost 6 bases, leaving 7 bases of the junction unmatched. CDR3 size: 15 residues. This CDR3 is CASRPRDRSSYEQYF. In DNA form, the CDR3 reads TGTGCCAGCAGGCCCCGGGACAGGAGCTCCTACGAGCAGTACTTC.